There are a few counts of the clone carrying this T cell receptor (beta chain). As processed by the authors: Quantification of nucleated cells was approximated via reference gene primer amplification. Assay: immunoSEQ multiplex PCR; the TCRdb copy retains only in-frame clones and omits some. The V and J calls and clone size are taken from that table; D and trimming were inferred from the DNA. The table records 150,000 to 200,000 clones, around 80% of them present only once. This record comes from a study of blood T cell repertoires in COVID-19. Study summary: There were acute and convalescent COVID-19 samples, and they came from the United States, Italy and Spain.

V dropped 4 bases and J dropped 11 bases, with 20 bases sitting between them. The CDR3 is made up of 14 amino acids. Looked up from germline, CDR1 is MGHRA and CDR2 is YSYEKL. The participants were between about 18 and 90 years old and came from 24 US areas. Grouping used clinical history reported by participants in a survey and questionnaire. This chain joins TRBV4-1 and TRBJ1-1; D possibly corresponds to TRBD1 (5 bases). Sequenced material: PBMCs or T cells enriched from blood (not recorded which). This TCR was sampled from a man aged 50-60 years who had recovered from COVID-19. CDR3 sequence reads: CASSREQGGVSAFF. Written as DNA, the CDR3 is TGCGCCAGCAGCCGAGAGCAGGGTGGCGTTTCGGCTTTCTTT.